Listed below are T cell receptor beta chains from one sample, sequenced in a study of CD8 T cells in Susac syndrome. TCRdb passed the immunoSEQ multiplex PCR reads through MiXCR, listing each CDR3 protein once. The data show roughly 220,000 distinct CDR3 sequences, approximately 94% seen once. The sequencing input was CD4+ T cells from PBMCs. These receptors originate from a human donor with Susac syndrome. Each CDR3 is given with its conserved first and last residue. Each record gives: clone size, D gene, V gene, J gene, CDR3 protein, CDR3 DNA. The D gene is left open where the match is weak. A row's size may be missing; if present it is once, few, many or a size class.

>NA|TRBD1|TRBV9|TRBJ1-1
CASSVGGGGIEAFF
TGTGCCAGCAGCGTAGGGGGAGGGGGCATAGAAGCTTTCTTT
>NA|TRBD1|TRBV2|TRBJ2-7
CASRVGTVRTYEQYF
TGTGCCAGCAGGGTTGGGACAGTAAGGACCTACGAGCAGTACTTC
>NA|NA|TRBV5-1|TRBJ1-1
CASSAHRDTEAFF
TGCGCCAGCAGCGCCCACAGGGACACTGAAGCTTTCTTT
>once|TRBD1|TRBV5-4|TRBJ1-6
CASSLEQGANSPLHF
TGTGCCAGCAGCTTGGAACAGGGGGCTAATTCACCCCTCCACTTT
>NA|NA|TRBV14|TRBJ2-5
CASSQDPGPQETQYF
TGTGCCAGCAGCCAAGATCCGGGCCCTCAAGAGACCCAGTACTTC
>NA|NA|TRBV6-2/TRBV6-3|TRBJ2-1
CASSLRANNEQFF
TGTGCCAGCAGTTTGAGGGCCAACAATGAGCAGTTCTTC
>NA|NA|TRBV5-1|TRBJ2-5
CASSLSRLETQYF
TGCGCCAGCAGCCTCTCCCGACTGGAGACCCAGTACTTC
>NA|NA|TRBV30|TRBJ2-6
CAWSVWGSGANVLTF
TGTGCCTGGAGTGTATGGGGTTCTGGGGCCAACGTCCTGACTTTC
>NA|NA|TRBV20-1|TRBJ1-2
CSASAGVNYGYTF
TGCAGTGCCTCGGCAGGGGTTAACTATGGCTACACCTTC
>NA|NA|TRBV20-1|TRBJ2-1
CSAFATNRDDEQFF
TGCAGTGCTTTTGCGACTAACAGGGACGATGAGCAGTTCTTC
>NA|NA|TRBV25-1|TRBJ2-1
CASSVGHPRDEQFF
TGTGCCAGCAGTGTAGGACACCCGAGAGATGAGCAGTTCTTC
>NA|NA|TRBV24-1|TRBJ2-5
CATSPKTTTETQYF
TGTGCCACCAGTCCTAAGACCACCACGGAGACCCAGTACTTC
>few|NA|TRBV29-1|TRBJ2-7
CSVGEQTYEQYF
TGCAGCGTGGGGGAGCAGACCTACGAGCAGTACTTC
>NA|TRBD2|TRBV13|TRBJ2-1
CASSLVAGGHYNEQFF
TGTGCCAGCAGCTTAGTGGCGGGGGGGCACTACAATGAGCAGTTCTTC
>NA|TRBD1|TRBV7-2|TRBJ1-1
CASSRNRGGTEAFF
TGTGCCAGCAGTCGAAACAGGGGGGGGACTGAAGCTTTCTTT
>NA|TRBD2|TRBV7-8|TRBJ2-5
CASSPSGSGEETQYF
TGTGCCAGCAGCCCCTCGGGTAGCGGGGAAGAGACCCAGTACTTC
>NA|TRBD2|TRBV30|TRBJ2-1
CAWSGLARYNEQFF
TGTGCCTGGAGTGGACTAGCGCGCTACAATGAGCAGTTCTTC
>NA|NA|TRBV3-1|TRBJ1-2
CASSQSDALGYYYGYTF
TGTGCCAGCAGCCAAAGCGACGCCCTTGGGTACTACTATGGCTACACCTTC
>NA|NA|TRBV5-1|TRBJ1-3
CASSRTEGVSGNTIYF
TGCGCCAGCAGCCGGACAGAAGGTGTCTCTGGAAACACCATATATTTT
>NA|NA|TRBV7-2|TRBJ1-1
CASSLDLRVEAFF
TGTGCCAGCAGCTTAGATCTTCGAGTTGAAGCTTTCTTT
>NA|NA|TRBV12-3/TRBV12-4|TRBJ1-1
CASSPGMNTEAFF
TGTGCCAGCAGCCCCGGGATGAACACTGAAGCTTTCTTT
>NA|TRBD1|TRBV28|TRBJ1-5
CASHRGIRGPQHF
TGTGCCTCTCACAGGGGAATACGGGGGCCCCAGCATTTT
>NA|NA|TRBV6-2/TRBV6-3|TRBJ2-2
CASSYLLNSAGELFF
TGTGCCAGCAGTTACCTCCTTAATTCTGCTGGGGAGCTGTTTTTT
>NA|NA|TRBV6-1|TRBJ1-6
CASIDSRGKPLHF
TGTGCCAGCATCGACAGCCGTGGCAAGCCCCTCCACTTT
>NA|TRBD1|TRBV20-1|TRBJ2-3
CSALNLQGAEDTQYF
TGCAGTGCCTTAAACTTACAGGGGGCGGAAGATACGCAGTATTTT
>few|TRBD1|TRBV6-2/TRBV6-3|TRBJ1-2
CASRPSGGASFNYGYTF
TGTGCCAGCAGGCCCTCAGGGGGCGCTTCCTTCAACTATGGCTACACCTTC
>NA|NA|TRBV30|TRBJ2-5
CAWRPQETQYF
TGTGCCTGGAGACCTCAAGAGACCCAGTACTTC
>NA|NA|TRBV21-1|TRBJ1-6
CASSSRGIPKNSPLHF
TGTGCCAGCAGCTCCAGAGGGATCCCCAAGAATTCACCCCTCCACTTT
>NA|TRBD1|TRBV7-9|TRBJ2-7
CASSCDREFCEQYF
TGTGCCAGCAGCTGTGACAGGGAATTTTGTGAGCAGTACTTC
>NA|NA|TRBV12-3/TRBV12-4|TRBJ1-5
CASSGPGGAGNQPQHF
TGTGCCAGCAGTGGTCCCGGGGGCGCGGGCAATCAGCCCCAGCATTTT
>NA|NA|TRBV5-6|TRBJ1-2
CASSLVSYGYGYTF
TGTGCCAGCAGCTTGGTCAGTTACGGCTATGGCTACACCTTC
>NA|TRBD1|TRBV20-1|TRBJ2-5
CSATDRGKETQYF
TGCAGTGCTACGGACAGGGGAAAAGAGACCCAGTACTTC
>NA|TRBD1|TRBV5-1|TRBJ2-1
CASSPRTGGGEQFF
TGCGCCAGCAGCCCCAGGACAGGGGGAGGTGAGCAGTTCTTC
>NA|NA|TRBV20-1|TRBJ2-1
CSAADFNEQFF
TGCAGTGCTGCTGACTTCAATGAGCAGTTCTTC
>NA|NA|TRBV2|TRBJ2-7
CASSAKLGPYEQYF
TGTGCCAGCAGTGCGAAATTGGGACCCTACGAGCAGTACTTC
>NA|TRBD1|TRBV7-2|TRBJ1-5
CASSLGDSGNQPQHF
TGTGCCAGCAGCTTAGGGGACAGTGGCAATCAGCCCCAGCATTTT
>once|NA|TRBV20-1|TRBJ2-7
CSASGLNYEQYF
TGCAGTGCCTCCGGACTCAACTACGAGCAGTACTTC
>NA|NA|TRBV27|TRBJ1-2
CASSPLAEPSNYGYTF
TGTGCCAGCAGTCCCCTGGCGGAACCGAGCAACTATGGCTACACCTTC
>NA|TRBD1|TRBV9|TRBJ2-3
CASSVRGTGGTSTDTQYF
TGTGCCAGCAGCGTACGGGGGACAGGGGGGACTAGCACAGATACGCAGTATTTT
>NA|NA|TRBV30|TRBJ1-5
CAWSTGLSNQPQHF
TGTGCCTGGAGTACAGGGCTTAGCAATCAGCCCCAGCATTTT
>NA|TRBD1|TRBV7-2|TRBJ2-5
CASSANRGQETQYF
TGTGCCAGCAGCGCCAACAGGGGCCAAGAGACCCAGTACTTC